Each of the 27 T cell receptor beta chains below was sequenced from the same sample in a study of CD8 T cells in Susac syndrome. RNA amounts of roughly 0.45 to 1 ug underwent reverse transcription with random hexamers. TCRdb ran MiXCR on the immunoSEQ multiplex PCR reads and lists one entry per CDR3 protein. The table lists some 180,000 distinct CDR3 sequences, about 93% of them singletons. Sequencing used CD4+ T cells from PBMCs. These receptors came from a human donor in good health.

The CDR3 protein is CASSQTRTDVEPQHF. The CDR3 bases are TGCGCCAGCAGCCAAACCCGGACGGACGTCGAGCCCCAGCATTTT. The V gene is TRBV4-1, the J gene TRBJ1-5; D not resolved. CDR1 is MGHRA, CDR2 YSYEKL, per germline. V was cut by 2 bases and J by 8 bases, with 16 bases left in between. This CDR3 has 15 amino acids.

Only one count was recorded for this clonotype. V usage is TRBV24-1 and J usage is TRBJ2-5, with 10 positions matching TRBD1. In germline, CDR1 is KGHDR, CDR2 SFDVKD. The CDR3 is made up of 15 amino acids. J gave up 7 bases and V 4 bases, and 8 bases lay outside the gene matches. The CDR3 bases are TGTGCCACCAGTGACGTCGGGACAGGGGATTTGACCCAGTACTTC. Translation: CATSDVGTGDLTQYF.

This clonotype was detected a few times. The chain uses TRBV5-4 and TRBJ2-3; 7 bases are a match to TRBD1. J lost 1 base, V lost 1 base, and 3 bases had no gene match. This CDR3 region has 15 residues. Germline loops: CDR1 SGHNT, CDR2 YYREEE (reference sequence). The CDR3 nucleotides read TGTGCCAGCAGCTTGCAGGGGGTGGGCACAGATACGCAGTATTTT. It is translated as CASSLQGVGTDTQYF.

V and J are TRBV5-6 and TRBJ2-2, with a weak D call TRBD1 (6 bases). V was cut by 0 bases and J by 6 bases, with 12 bases left in between. This CDR3 has 15 residues. Germline V gene data show CDR1 as SGHDT and CDR2 as YYEEEE. CDR3 protein: CASSLDRGFPGELFF. For the CDR3, the DNA is TGTGCCAGCAGCTTGGATAGGGGGTTCCCCGGGGAGCTGTTTTTT.

The chain links TRBV7-6 to TRBJ2-2, with no clear D. Trimming shortened V by 5 bases and J by 6 bases, and 10 bases separated the two germline ends. Germline loops: CDR1 SGHVS, CDR2 FNYEAQ. This CDR3 spans 13 amino acids. CDR3 loop: CASSPRTSGELFF. Here the CDR3 DNA reads TGTGCCAGCAGCCCTCGAACGTCCGGGGAGCTGTTTTTT.

This clonotype was recorded only once. The genes are TRBV7-9 and TRBJ2-5, with unresolved D. V was cut by 5 bases and J by 10 bases, with 11 bases left in between. The germline CDR1 and CDR2 sequences are SEHNR and FQNEAQ (reference sequence). This CDR3 comprises 11 residues. CDR3 DNA: TGTGCCAGCAGCATGGGCGGCCACCAGTACTTC. Translation: CASSMGGHQYF.

CDR3 loop: CSVQRPGASYEQYF. Written as DNA, the CDR3 is TGCAGCGTTCAAAGACCAGGGGCCTCCTACGAGCAGTACTTC. V usage is TRBV29-1 and J usage is TRBJ2-7, with D possibly TRBD1 on 6 matching bases. The CDR3 contains 14 residues. Trimming removed 5 bases from V and 0 bases from J, with 14 bases in between. From germline, CDR1 is SQVTM and CDR2 ANQGSEA.

This rearrangement joins TRBV7-2 to TRBJ1-5; a possible D gene is TRBD1 (6 bases). V was trimmed by 5 bases and J by 5 bases, leaving 13 bases between them. CDR1 SGHTA and CDR2 FQGNSA come from the germline V gene. CDR3 size: 14 residues. The CDR3, as DNA: TGTGCCAGCAGCGAAACAGGGTGGGATCAGCCCCAGCATTTT. Protein sequence: CASSETGWDQPQHF.

The CDR3 loop reads CASSLGGAGNTEQFF. The CDR3 DNA sequence: TGTGCCAGCAGCCTAGGGGGGGCCGGCAACACCGAGCAGTTCTTC. The chain links TRBV7-3 to TRBJ2-1; tentatively, D is TRBD2 (7 bases). The V and J ends lost 5 bases and 10 bases respectively, with 21 bases between them. The V gene's germline CDR1 is SGHTA and CDR2 FQGTGA. The CDR3 consists of 15 residues.

The J gene is TRBJ2-2, the V gene TRBV20-1, with TRBD2 identical over 7 bases. V dropped 6 bases and J dropped 2; count of bases not matched to a gene: 12. Germline V gene lookup returns CDR1 DFQATT and CDR2 SNEGSKA (reference sequence). CDR3 size: 16 residues. CDR3 loop: CSARGGGLVNTGELFF. CDR3 nucleotides: TGCAGTGCACGGGGCGGGGGATTAGTAAACACCGGGGAGCTGTTTTTT.

This clonotype was observed a handful of times. The genes are TRBV12-3 or TRBV12-4 and TRBJ2-1; 8 positions agree with TRBD2. CDR3 size: 16 residues. J was trimmed by 6 bases and V by 7 bases; bases with no gene match: 14. CDR3 loop: CASTNPVTGGPNEQFF. The CDR3 coding sequence is TGTGCCAGCACCAACCCCGTCACGGGGGGGCCCAATGAGCAGTTCTTC.

V gene TRBV5-1 combines with J gene TRBJ1-6, with 7 bases lining up with TRBD1. The CDR3 is made up of 13 amino acids. The J segment lost 7 bases and the V segment lost 5 bases, leaving 3 bases of the junction unmatched. The germline CDR1 and CDR2 sequences are SGHRS and YFSETQ. The CDR3 loop is CASRDRKNSPLHF. Here the CDR3 DNA reads TGCGCCAGCAGGGACAGGAAAAATTCACCCCTCCACTTT.

The rearrangement joins TRBV6-1 to TRBJ1-5; 8 bases are a match to TRBD1. The CDR3 is 16 amino acids. Germline V gives CDR1 MNHNS, CDR2 SASEGT. V gave up 0 bases and J gave up 9 bases; unmatched junction bases: 10. This chain's CDR3 is CASSEASGTGSRPQHF. For the CDR3, the DNA is TGTGCCAGCAGTGAAGCTTCCGGGACAGGCTCGCGGCCCCAGCATTTT.

The genes are TRBV30 and TRBJ1-2; no firm D call. V was cut by 0 bases and J by 5 bases, with 7 bases left in between. The germline V gene has CDR1 GTSNPN and CDR2 SVGIG (reference sequence). This CDR3 is 12 amino acids long. The CDR3 protein is CAWSVQGYGYTF. In nucleotides, the CDR3 is TGTGCCTGGAGTGTACAAGGGTATGGCTACACCTTC.

This sequence joins TRBV30 and TRBJ2-7, with TRBD2 as a possible D gene (5 bases). The germline V and J ends were trimmed by 3 bases and 5 bases, with 11 bases remaining between them. CDR1 and CDR2 from the germline V gene are GTSNPN and SVGIG (reference sequence). The CDR3 length is 12 residues. The CDR3 DNA follows: TGTGCCTGGAGAGATGGAGGAGACGAGCAGTACTTC. Translated, it gives CAWRDGGDEQYF.

The genes are TRBV11-2 and TRBJ2-2, with D maybe TRBD1 (6 bases). Germline V gene sequence: CDR1 SGHAT, CDR2 FQNNGV. The V and J ends lost 5 bases and 1 base respectively, with 11 bases between them. The CDR3 has 15 amino acids. CDR3 loop: CASSMDRKNTGELFF. The CDR3 bases are TGTGCCAGCAGCATGGACAGAAAGAACACCGGGGAGCTGTTTTTT. The full variable domain, with the rest looked up from reference TRBV11-2 and TRBJ2-2, is EAGVAQSPRYKIIEKRQSVAFWCNPISGHATLYWYQQILGQGPKLLIQFQNNGVVDDSQLPKDRFSAERLKGVDSTLKIQPAKLEDSAVYLCASSMDRKNTGELFFGEGSRLTVL.

In this sample, this clonotype turned up a few times. The chain uses TRBV3-1 and TRBJ2-7, with D possibly TRBD1 on 6 matching bases. The CDR3 length is 14 residues. CDR1 is LGHDT and CDR2 is YNNKEL in the germline V gene (reference sequence). The ends were cut back, 4 bases at V and 2 bases at J, with 12 bases in the middle. The DNA of the CDR3 is TGTGCCAGCAGCCTACAGGGTAGTACCTACGAGCAGTACGTC. Amino acid sequence: CASSLQGSTYEQYV.

This clonotype was observed once. The rearrangement joins TRBV12-3 or TRBV12-4 to TRBJ2-7; 8 nucleotides line up with TRBD1. The CDR3 is 16 residues long. Trimming removed 0 bases from V and 4 bases from J; junction bases left unmatched: 8. The CDR3 is CASSLADRGPFYEQYV. Written as DNA, the CDR3 is TGTGCCAGCAGTTTAGCCGACAGGGGACCCTTTTACGAGCAGTACGTC.

J is TRBJ1-1 and V is TRBV3-1, with D hard to call. CDR3 length equals 14 residues. V gave up 3 bases and J gave up 5 bases, with 13 bases separating them. Germline CDR1 is LGHDT and CDR2 is YNNKEL (reference sequence). The CDR3 sequence: CASSHPQGRTEAFF. CDR3 DNA sequence: TGTGCCAGCAGCCATCCACAAGGAAGGACTGAAGCTTTCTTT.

This clonotype was observed a few times. The chain uses TRBV19 and TRBJ1-1; a weak D match, TRBD1 (5 bases). Trimming removed 5 bases from V and 1 base from J, with 11 bases in between. CDR3 length: 14 amino acids. Germline values: CDR1 LNHDA, CDR2 SQIVND (reference sequence). The CDR3: CASSLQGGNTEAFF. The DNA of the CDR3 is TGTGCCAGTAGTCTCCAGGGAGGGAACACTGAAGCTTTCTTT. The whole variable domain, remainder taken from reference TRBV19 and TRBJ1-1, is DGGITQSPKYLFRKEGQNVTLSCEQNLNHDAMYWYRQDPGQGLRLIYYSQIVNDFQKGDIAEGYSVSREKKESFPLTVTSAQKNPTAFYLCASSLQGGNTEAFFGQGTRLTVV.

The sample holds one count of this clonotype. V gene TRBV5-1 combines with J gene TRBJ2-2; possible D gene TRBD2, 6 bases. From germline, CDR1 is SGHRS and CDR2 YFSETQ. The CDR3 covers 16 residues. Trimming left V 1 base short and J 1 base short, with 11 bases between. CDR3 loop: CASSLRELRNTGELFF. Here the CDR3 DNA reads TGCGCCAGCAGCTTGCGGGAGCTACGGAACACCGGGGAGCTGTTTTTT.

This chain connects TRBV19 to TRBJ2-5; no clear D. The ends were cut back, 7 bases at V and 5 bases at J, with 14 bases in the middle. In germline, CDR1 is LNHDA, CDR2 SQIVND (reference sequence). This CDR3 has 13 amino acids. CDR3 DNA: TGTGCCAGTAAAAGGGTTGGTGCGGAGACCCAGTACTTC. Protein product: CASKRVGAETQYF. Full variable domain (outside the CDR3, taken from reference TRBV19 and TRBJ2-5): DGGITQSPKYLFRKEGQNVTLSCEQNLNHDAMYWYRQDPGQGLRLIYYSQIVNDFQKGDIAEGYSVSREKKESFPLTVTSAQKNPTAFYLCASKRVGAETQYFGPGTRLLVL.

The chain combines TRBV27 with TRBJ2-1; 7 nucleotides align to TRBD2. The CDR3 spans 15 residues. The germline gives CDR1 MNHEY, CDR2 SMNVEV (reference sequence). The ends lost 5 bases at V and 4 bases at J; junction bases unmatched: 8. CDR3 DNA: TGTGCCAGCAGTAGATTAGCGGGTCGGTACAATGAGCAGTTCTTC. It specifies CASSRLAGRYNEQFF.

The chain couples TRBV2 to TRBJ1-1; D uncertain. This CDR3 has 13 residues. V lost 7 bases, J lost 2 bases, and 11 bases lay in between. Germline CDR1 and CDR2: SNHLY and FYNNEI. The CDR3 DNA is TGTGCCAGCAATCAGCACAGCAACACTGAAGCTTTCTTT. Translated, it gives CASNQHSNTEAFF.

This clonotype was observed once. The rearrangement links TRBV27 to TRBJ2-3, with 9 positions matching TRBD1. This CDR3 is built from 18 residues. Germline V CDR1 and CDR2: MNHEY, SMNVEV (reference sequence). V gave up 5 bases and J gave up 0 bases; unmatched junction bases: 12. CDR3 amino acids: CASSPYKTGGYSTDTQYF. The CDR3 bases are TGTGCCAGCAGTCCATACAAGACAGGGGGATACAGCACAGATACGCAGTATTTT.

V gene TRBV5-1 combines with J gene TRBJ2-2; TRBD1 might be the D (6 bases). Germline lookup yields CDR1 SGHRS and CDR2 YFSETQ. V was trimmed by 5 bases and J by 4 bases, leaving 9 bases between them. CDR3 length equals 13 residues. This CDR3 is CASRTGTTGELFF. In nucleotides, the CDR3 is TGCGCCAGCAGAACAGGGACCACCGGGGAGCTGTTTTTT.

In DNA form, the CDR3 reads TGCGCCAGCAGCCAAGTCGCGCAGCCCAATCAGCCCCAGCATTTT. Its translation: CASSQVAQPNQPQHF. The chain couples TRBV4-1 to TRBJ1-5, with unresolved D. The length of the CDR3 is 15 residues. CDR1 and CDR2 from the germline V gene are MGHRA and YSYEKL. Deletions cut 1 base from V and 3 bases from J, with 10 bases between.